This T cell receptor (beta chain) was identified during a study of T cells in Graves' hyperthyroidism and ophthalmopathy. TCR beta CDR3 sequences were amplified from RNA transcripts. In the first-round RT-PCR of the TCR CDR3, the HTBI primer set was used. TCRdb re-called the multiplex PCR reads through MiXCR, storing one row per CDR3 protein. Of about 300,000 distinct CDR3 sequences in the sample, less than 30% are singletons; the top ten hold around 28%. This clonotype was observed at least ten times. In patients aged 18 to 65, hyperthyroidism was newly diagnosed, with duration under 2 months. Germline assignment: CDR1 MRHNA and CDR2 SNTAGT. V was pared by 6 bases and J by 4 bases, with 24 bases of the junction left unmatched. This CDR3 comprises 19 residues.

V is TRBV6-4 and J is TRBJ2-7, with 7 nucleotides matching TRBD2. The sequencing sample was made of blood. This clonotype was sampled from a man aged 35-49 years with Graves' hyperthyroidism that later progressed to Graves' ophthalmopathy. The CDR3 nucleotides read TGTGCCAGCAGCCACGGCCCTTTCAGCGGGGAGGGCCAGTTTTACGAGCAGTACTTC. Translated: CASSHGPFSGEGQFYEQYF.